This is a list of T cell receptor beta chains from one sample in a study of post-analysis software for immune sequencing data. Via MiXCR, TCRdb re-called the PCR reads, giving one row per CDR3 protein. The table includes approximately 570,000 distinct CDR3 sequences, 44% detected once. Sequenced material: blood. The receptors were sampled from a girl between 5 and 17 years old with multiple sclerosis. Both conserved end residues are part of each CDR3. A D gene is named only where the DNA matches it firmly. Some rows have no size entry. The others give once, few or many, or a class for an expanded clone.

J gene,clone size,V gene,D gene,CDR3 DNA,CDR3 protein
TRBJ2-3,.,TRBV29-1,.,TGCAGCGTCCGCTGGGTTAGCACAGATACGCAGTATTTT,CSVRWVSTDTQYF
TRBJ2-7,few,TRBV4-1,.,TGCGCCAGCAGCCAAGATGTACGGTACGAGCAGTACTTC,CASSQDVRYEQYF
TRBJ2-3,.,TRBV5-5,TRBD1,TGTGCCAGCAGTTTAGACAGGGGGCTTGGTGAGGATACGCAGTATTTT,CASSLDRGLGEDTQYF
TRBJ1-5,.,TRBV20-1,.,TGCAGTGCTAGACTATACAGTGAAAGCAATCAGCCCCAGCATTTT,CSARLYSESNQPQHF
TRBJ2-1,.,TRBV7-3,TRBD2,TGTGCCAGCAGCTTAATGGGGACTAGAGGCGGCAATGAGCAGTTCTTC,CASSLMGTRGGNEQFF
TRBJ1-2,.,TRBV3-1,.,TGTGCCAGCAGCCGCACCGCGGCAACTGGCTACACCTTC,CASSRTAATGYTF
TRBJ2-7,.,TRBV29-1,TRBD1,TGCAGCGTTCAGACAGGGGCTTCCTACGAGCAGTACTTC,CSVQTGASYEQYF
TRBJ2-7,few,TRBV12-3/TRBV12-4,.,TGTGCCAGCACCAATGCCGGGACTTTCCCCTACGAGCAGTACTTC,CASTNAGTFPYEQYF
TRBJ1-4,.,TRBV27,.,TGTGCCAGCAGATCTGACAGACTTACAACTAATGAAAAACTGTTTTTT,CASRSDRLTTNEKLFF
TRBJ1-4,once,TRBV27,.,TGTGCCAGCAGTTTATCGGGGGCTAATGAAAAACTGTTTTTT,CASSLSGANEKLFF
TRBJ2-7,.,TRBV24-1,.,TGTGCCACCAGTGACCCAGTTTCCTACGAGCAGTACTTC,CATSDPVSYEQYF
TRBJ1-2,.,TRBV29-1,.,TGCAGCGTGGGTAGGGCACATGGCTACACCTTC,CSVGRAHGYTF
TRBJ2-7,.,TRBV7-9,.,TGTGCCAGCAGCTTTAAGACAGAGTCCTACGAGCAGTACTTC,CASSFKTESYEQYF
TRBJ2-1,few,TRBV12-3/TRBV12-4,.,TGTGCCAGCAGTCCCTCTGCCAGGGCATACAATGAGCAGTTCTTC,CASSPSARAYNEQFF
TRBJ1-5,.,TRBV6-5,.,TGTGCCAGCAGTTACGCAGGGAAACAGCCCCAGCATTTT,CASSYAGKQPQHF
TRBJ2-5,.,TRBV7-9,TRBD2,TGTGCCAGCAGCCCGCGGACTAGCGAGACTTTCAGGGGGGAGAAGACCCAGTACTTC,CASSPRTSETFRGEKTQYF
TRBJ2-7,few,TRBV10-3,.,TGTGCCATCCGGGACACCTACGAGCAGTACTTC,CAIRDTYEQYF
TRBJ2-7,.,TRBV29-1,TRBD2,TGCAGCGTGAGGGGACTAGCGGGAGTAGGGGTTCTAGGGGGCGAGCAGTACTTC,CSVRGLAGVGVLGGEQYF
TRBJ2-1,.,TRBV6-5,TRBD2,TGTGCCAGCAGTTTCTCCCCTAGCGGGAGTAACCACAATGAGCAGTTCTTC,CASSFSPSGSNHNEQFF
TRBJ2-1,.,TRBV20-1,TRBD2,TGCAGTGCTCCTACTAGCGGGGTCAACAATGAGCAGTTCTTC,CSAPTSGVNNEQFF